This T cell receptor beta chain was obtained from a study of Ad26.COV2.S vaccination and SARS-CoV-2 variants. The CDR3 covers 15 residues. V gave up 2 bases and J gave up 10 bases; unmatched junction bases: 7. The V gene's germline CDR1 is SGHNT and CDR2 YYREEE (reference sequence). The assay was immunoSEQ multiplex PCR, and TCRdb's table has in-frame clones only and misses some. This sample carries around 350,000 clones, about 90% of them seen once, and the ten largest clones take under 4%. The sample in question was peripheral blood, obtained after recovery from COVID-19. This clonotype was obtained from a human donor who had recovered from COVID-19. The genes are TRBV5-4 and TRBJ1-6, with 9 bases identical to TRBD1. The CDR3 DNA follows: TGTGCCAGCAGCTTCCGGGACAGGGTTTCATCACCCCTCCACTTT. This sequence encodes CASSFRDRVSSPLHF.